This entry features one TCR beta chain sequence. The data belong to a study of T cell changes during pregnancy in multiple sclerosis. The data were produced by immunoSEQ multiplex PCR, yet TCRdb's version contains in-frame clones alone and is incomplete. The table includes 84,000 or so clones, less than 95% detected once. The germline V gene encodes CDR1 MNHEY and CDR2 SVGAGI. The CDR3 runs 13 residues. The germline V and J ends were trimmed by 10 bases and 0 bases, with 13 bases remaining between them. The receptor's source is a female donor with multiple sclerosis, enrolled in a pregnancy study. Sequences were derived from peripheral blood, sampled in the third trimester of pregnancy. The chain is built from TRBV6-5 and TRBJ2-7; D is perhaps TRBD1 (6 bases). CDR3: CATGQRGSYEQYF. CDR3 DNA sequence: TGTGCCACGGGACAACGGGGCTCCTACGAGCAGTACTTC.